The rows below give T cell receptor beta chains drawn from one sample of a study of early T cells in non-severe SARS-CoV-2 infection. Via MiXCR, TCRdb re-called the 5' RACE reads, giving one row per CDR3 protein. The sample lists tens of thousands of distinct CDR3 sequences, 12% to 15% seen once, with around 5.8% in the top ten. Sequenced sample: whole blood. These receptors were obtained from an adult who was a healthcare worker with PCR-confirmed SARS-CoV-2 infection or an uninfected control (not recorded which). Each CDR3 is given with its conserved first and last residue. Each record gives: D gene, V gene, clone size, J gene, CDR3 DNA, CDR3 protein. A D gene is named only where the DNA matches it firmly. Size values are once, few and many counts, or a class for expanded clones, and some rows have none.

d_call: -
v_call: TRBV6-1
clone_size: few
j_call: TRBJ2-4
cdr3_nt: TGTGCCAGCAGGACCGGGACATCCGAAAACATTCAGTACTTC
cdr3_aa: CASRTGTSENIQYF

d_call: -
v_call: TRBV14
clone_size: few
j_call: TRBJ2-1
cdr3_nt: TGTGCCAGCAGCCCTACACCGGCGGGGGCCAAATACAATGAGCAGTTCTTC
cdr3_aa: CASSPTPAGAKYNEQFF

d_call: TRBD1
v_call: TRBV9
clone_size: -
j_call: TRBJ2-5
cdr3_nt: TGTGCCAGCAGCGAAACAGGGGGAGAGACCCAGTACTTC
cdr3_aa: CASSETGGETQYF

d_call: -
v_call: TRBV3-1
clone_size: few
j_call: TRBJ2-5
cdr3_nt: TGTGCCAGCAGCCGAGACCCCAGGGTTGGAGAGACCCAGTACTTC
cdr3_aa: CASSRDPRVGETQYF

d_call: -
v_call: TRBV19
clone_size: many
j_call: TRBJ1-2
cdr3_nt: TGTGCCAGTAGTAGCCACAGGGTCCTGGCTGCTAACTATGGCTACACCTTC
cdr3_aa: CASSSHRVLAANYGYTF

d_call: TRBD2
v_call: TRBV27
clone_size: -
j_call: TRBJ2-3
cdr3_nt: TGTGCCAGCAGTATTTCCAACCTAGCGGGGTGGGCAGATACGCAGTATTTT
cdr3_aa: CASSISNLAGWADTQYF

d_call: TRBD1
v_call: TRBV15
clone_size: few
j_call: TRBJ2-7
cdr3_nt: TGTGCCACCAGCAGGCGACAGGGAAGCTACGAGCAGTACTTC
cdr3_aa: CATSRRQGSYEQYF

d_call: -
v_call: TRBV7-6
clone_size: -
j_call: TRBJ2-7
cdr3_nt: TGTGCCAGCAGCTTAGCAGGGTCAGCCGAGCAGTACTTC
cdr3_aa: CASSLAGSAEQYF

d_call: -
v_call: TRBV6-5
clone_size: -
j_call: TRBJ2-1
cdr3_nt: TGTGCCAGCAGTTACATCCCTTACAATGAGCAGTTCTTC
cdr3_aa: CASSYIPYNEQFF

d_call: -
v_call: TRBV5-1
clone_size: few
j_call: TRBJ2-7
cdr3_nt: TGCGCCAGCAGTTTATTCGACGAGGAGCAGTACTTC
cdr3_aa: CASSLFDEEQYF

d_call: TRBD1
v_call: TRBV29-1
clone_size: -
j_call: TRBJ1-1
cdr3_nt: TGCAGCGTTCAGGGGGCTCGACGGCTGAACACTGAAGCTTTCTTT
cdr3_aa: CSVQGARRLNTEAFF

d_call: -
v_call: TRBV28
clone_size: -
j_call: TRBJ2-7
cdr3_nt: TGTGCCAGCAATATGGGGCTCTACGAGCAGTACTTC
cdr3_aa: CASNMGLYEQYF

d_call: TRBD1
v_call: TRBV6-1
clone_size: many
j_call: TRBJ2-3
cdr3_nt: TGTGCCAGCAGACCAACCGGGACAGGCCGAATCAGCACAGATACGCAGTATTTT
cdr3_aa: CASRPTGTGRISTDTQYF

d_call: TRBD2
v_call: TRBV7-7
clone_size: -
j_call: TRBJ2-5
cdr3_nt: TGTGCTAGCAGCCCTACTAGCGGGGGACACCAAGAGACCCAGTACTTC
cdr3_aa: CASSPTSGGHQETQYF

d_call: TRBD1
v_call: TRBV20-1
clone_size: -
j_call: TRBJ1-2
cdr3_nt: TGCAGTGCTCAAAAGACAGGGTTGAGTATCTCTGGCTACACCTTC
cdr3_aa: CSAQKTGLSISGYTF